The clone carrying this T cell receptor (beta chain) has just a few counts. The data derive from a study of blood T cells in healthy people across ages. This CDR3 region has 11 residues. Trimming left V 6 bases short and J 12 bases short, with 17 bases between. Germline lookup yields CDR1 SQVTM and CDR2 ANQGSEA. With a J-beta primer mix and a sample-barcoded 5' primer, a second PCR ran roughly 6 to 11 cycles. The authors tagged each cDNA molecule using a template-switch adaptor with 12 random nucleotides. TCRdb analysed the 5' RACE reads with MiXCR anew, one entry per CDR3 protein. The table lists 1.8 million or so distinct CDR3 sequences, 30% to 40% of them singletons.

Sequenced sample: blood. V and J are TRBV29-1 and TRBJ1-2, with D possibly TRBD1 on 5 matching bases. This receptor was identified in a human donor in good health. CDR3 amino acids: CSVREGRANTF. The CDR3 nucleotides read TGCAGCGTGAGGGAGGGCAGGGCCAACACCTTC.